The source of this T cell receptor (beta chain) is a study of neoadjuvant nivolumab and ipilimumab in lung cancer. About this clone itself: Its antigen is unidentified.

Produced via immunoSEQ multiplex PCR; TCRdb's table is partial and in-frame only. The top ten hold less than 2.5% of the sample, which has about 3,500 clones, 88% seen once. General study results and limits: Resected-tumor TCR richness correlated positively with pretherapy blood richness. From pretherapy to surgery, tumor richness and clonality rose with dual therapy.

This TCR derives from an adult with non-small cell lung cancer. Sequencing used tumor tissue, obtained after neoadjuvant nivolumab, alone or with ipilimumab, at or shortly before surgery.

This CDR3 is CASSSEVNTEAFF. The CDR3 DNA sequence: TGCGCCAGCAGCTCTGAGGTGAACACTGAAGCTTTCTTT. This sequence joins TRBV5-1 and TRBJ1-1; D gene uncertain. The CDR3 has 13 amino acids. Germline V gene data show CDR1 as SGHRS and CDR2 as YFSETQ. V lost 3 bases, J lost 0 bases, and 6 bases lay in between.